This T cell receptor beta chain was documented in a study of T cell repertoires in cytomegalovirus infection. On the study more broadly: HLA-C-restricted CMV epitopes, recently identified, and well-studied HLA-B-restricted ones were used by the study. CMV infection and matching HLA type were both indicated by public TCR beta signatures.

As for this clonotype: Its cognate antigen is unknown.

The CDR3 loop spans 11 amino acids. Germline V lookup: CDR1 SGHTA, CDR2 FQGNSA. Trimming removed 5 bases at V and 4 bases at J, with 3 bases between. Findings of the study overall: Dominating the ex vivo response were HLA-C-restricted CMV-specific TCR beta clonotypes. The cumulative frequency of public TCR beta families identified carriers of CMV plus the relevant HLA.

One entry per CDR3 protein results from TCRdb running MiXCR on the reads. The sample lists 450,000 to 550,000 distinct CDR3 sequences, roughly 42% occurring once. This material consisted of cultured PBMCs, taken from culture after CMV antigen stimulation. The sequence was collected from a human donor in good health (CMV status not recorded). Some clones in this sample may be carry-over from other donors' samples. The V and J genes are TRBV7-2 and TRBJ2-1; no reliable D call. DNA for the CDR3: TGTACCAGCAGCCGATACAATGAGCAGTTCTTC. It yields the protein CTSSRYNEQFF. Filled out from reference TRBV7-2 and TRBJ2-1, the complete variable domain reads GAGVSQSPSNKVTEKGKDVELRCDPISGHTALYWYRQSLGQGLEFLIYFQGNSAPDKSGLPSDRFSAERTGGSVSTLTIQRTQQEDSAVYLCTSSRYNEQFFGPGTRLTVL.